These 26 T cell receptor beta chains were all obtained from the same sample, sequenced in a study of T-cell reconstitution after alpha-beta-depleted transplantation in children (TCRdb year 2016). Libraries were constructed by PCR. The sequencer listed for this sample is Illumina HiSeq 2500. To normalize quantification of the TCRbeta repertoire, the TCR libraries were built with molecular barcoding that relied on unique molecular identifiers. TCRdb reprocessed the public reads (quality trimming at Q25 with fastp, clone calling with MiXCR) and kept in-frame beta chains. A single entry per CDR3 protein holds the most common genes and DNA from its merged rows. This sample holds about 400,000 distinct CDR3 sequences; about an eighth were observed only once. The ten largest make up around 4.5% of the sample. This sample comprised PBMCs, obtained from the stem cell graft. The receptor set was obtained from a human donor who donated a stem cell graft to a child with Fanconi anemia.

The V and J genes are TRBV6-1 and TRBJ1-2; 7 bases fit TRBD1. Per germline, CDR1 MNHNS and CDR2 SASEGT. Trimming took 6 bases from V and 8 from J; bases not matched to a gene: 9. CDR3 length: 13 amino acids. CDR3 region: CASRGPGTAGYTF. Written as DNA, the CDR3 is TGTGCCAGCAGAGGACCCGGGACAGCCGGCTACACCTTC.

The chain uses TRBV14 and TRBJ1-1, with D possibly being TRBD1 (5 bases). CDR3 length: 16 amino acids. Germline V gives CDR1 SGHDN, CDR2 FVKESK. Trimming shortened V by 3 bases and J by 5 bases, and 19 bases separated the two germline ends. CDR3 coding DNA: TGTGCCAGCAGCCATTACAAGACAGCAGGAGGGACTGAAGCTTTCTTT. It translates to CASSHYKTAGGTEAFF.

The V gene is TRBV7-2, the J gene TRBJ1-2; a weak D match, TRBD1 (5 bases). V lost 2 bases, J lost 7 bases, and 17 bases lay in between. Per the germline V gene, CDR1 is SGHTA and CDR2 is FQGNSA. This CDR3 spans 15 amino acids. CDR3 DNA: TGTGCCAGCAGCTTAACTCCAGGGCTAATTCGTGGCTACACCTTC. Translating it yields CASSLTPGLIRGYTF.

The chain combines TRBV20-1 with TRBJ2-2; D could derive from TRBD1 or TRBD2 (6 bases each). V was pared by 6 bases and J by 6 bases, with 17 bases between. The germline V gene has CDR1 DFQATT and CDR2 SNEGSKA (reference sequence). The CDR3 covers 14 residues. The chain's CDR3 is CSAAGAREAGELFF. In DNA, the CDR3 is TGCAGTGCCGCAGGGGCCAGGGAGGCCGGGGAGCTGTTTTTT.

This clonotype was counted only a few times. The rearrangement joins TRBV7-9 to TRBJ2-7; perhaps TRBD1 as D (7 bases). V lost 6 bases and J lost 3, with 15 bases in between. Germline V gene lookup returns CDR1 SEHNR and CDR2 FQNEAQ (reference sequence). The CDR3 is made up of 14 amino acids. The CDR3 reads CASSLQGGDYEQYF. DNA for the CDR3: TGTGCCAGCAGTCTCCAGGGGGGAGACTACGAGCAGTACTTC.

In the case of this clonotype: The CDR3 end shows no conserved phenylalanine or tryptophan, and so a read error is likely. This chain uses TRBV12-3 or TRBV12-4 with TRBJ1-6; TRBD1 matches 8 bases. V lost 8 bases to trimming and J lost 3 bases; unmatched junction nucleotides: 0. This CDR3 region has 13 residues. In nucleotides, the CDR3 is TGTGCCAGCGGGACAGGCTATAATTCACCCCTCCACTCT. Translated, it gives CASGTGYNSPLHS.

This clonotype has at least ten counts. The chain employs TRBV11-2 and TRBJ2-2; no clear D gene. V lost 0 bases, J lost 5 bases, and 7 bases lay in between. The germline gives CDR1 SGHAT, CDR2 FQNNGV. The CDR3 covers 14 residues. The CDR3 DNA sequence: TGTGCCAGCAGCTTAGAATTTAGTACCGGGGAGCTGTTTTTT. Translation: CASSLEFSTGELFF. Together with reference TRBV11-2 and TRBJ2-2, the CDR3 gives the full variable domain: EAGVAQSPRYKIIEKRQSVAFWCNPISGHATLYWYQQILGQGPKLLIQFQNNGVVDDSQLPKDRFSAERLKGVDSTLKIQPAKLEDSAVYLCASSLEFSTGELFFGEGSRLTVL.

The chain is built from TRBV12-3 or TRBV12-4 and TRBJ2-2, with D perhaps matching TRBD1 (5 bases). The CDR3 covers 14 residues. Trimming removed 2 bases at V and 5 bases at J, with 9 bases between. The CDR3 loop reads CASSLQGWTGELFF. CDR3 bases: TGTGCCAGCAGTTTACAGGGATGGACCGGGGAGCTGTTTTTT.

This clonotype was recorded many times. The CDR3 sequence is CSVVAENTEAFF. The CDR3 DNA reads TGCAGCGTTGTCGCTGAGAACACTGAAGCTTTCTTT. The rearrangement links TRBV29-1 to TRBJ1-1; no reliable D call. Germline lookup yields CDR1 SQVTM and CDR2 ANQGSEA. The CDR3 contains 12 residues. Trimming shortened V by 4 bases and J by 1 base, and 7 bases separated the two germline ends.

This clonotype was picked up many times. This chain links TRBV10-3 with TRBJ2-5; no clear D. The V gene lost 6 bases and the J gene lost 4 bases, with 9 bases spanning the gap. This CDR3 contains 12 residues. Germline V gives CDR1 ENHRY, CDR2 SYGVKD. The CDR3 bases are TGTGCCATCAGCGATGACCCAGAGACCCAGTACTTC. Translation gives CAISDDPETQYF.

The rearrangement links TRBV6-1 to TRBJ1-1; D perhaps matches TRBD1 (5 bases). Germline V gives CDR1 MNHNS, CDR2 SASEGT. CDR3 length: 16 residues. Trimming took off 0 bases at V and 4 bases at J, with 15 bases between the two ends. The CDR3 sequence: CASSEAGAIRSTEAFF. DNA of the CDR3: TGTGCCAGCAGTGAAGCCGGGGCTATACGGAGCACTGAAGCTTTCTTT.

The rearrangement joins TRBV4-3 to TRBJ1-6; D is unresolved. The CDR3 covers 15 residues. With 4 bases removed from V and 9 bases from J, the gap between germline ends came to 16 bases. CDR1 and CDR2 from the germline V gene are LGHNA and YSLEER. For the CDR3, the DNA is TGCGCCAGCAGCCTCGAGCTGGGCCAGATTTCACCCCTCCACTTT. Residues: CASSLELGQISPLHF.

This clonotype appeared many times. The V call is TRBV28, the J call TRBJ2-5; no firm D call. The CDR3 totals 12 residues. Germline V CDR1 and CDR2: MDHEN, SYDVKM. The ends were cut back, 5 bases at V and 5 bases at J, with 9 bases in the middle. The CDR3 DNA follows: TGTGCCAGCAGTCTCGTCTGGGAGACCCAGTACTTC. This gives the protein CASSLVWETQYF.

The table lists this clonotype with many counts. The V call is TRBV5-1, the J call TRBJ2-7, with D maybe TRBD2 (6 bases). The CDR3 is 15 amino acids. Trimming removed 4 bases at V and 2 bases at J, with 16 bases between. The germline V gene has CDR1 SGHRS and CDR2 YFSETQ. This CDR3 is CASSPGGTGTYEQYF. The CDR3 nucleotides are TGCGCCAGCAGCCCCGGGGGAACGGGCACCTACGAGCAGTACTTC.

The chain employs TRBV20-1 and TRBJ2-7, with no clear D. Trimming removed 2 bases at V and 5 bases at J, with 7 bases between. The CDR3 sequence is 11 residues long. Germline lookup yields CDR1 DFQATT and CDR2 SNEGSKA (reference sequence). CDR3 coding DNA: TGCAGTGCTAGACGCGGAGACGAGCAGTACGTC. The encoded protein is CSARRGDEQYV.

There are a few counts of this clonotype. The chain couples TRBV20-1 to TRBJ2-1, with D unresolved. The CDR3 runs 13 residues. Germline V gene sequence: CDR1 DFQATT, CDR2 SNEGSKA (reference sequence). V lost 7 bases to trimming and J lost 5 bases, with 15 bases between them. CDR3 loop: CSVSAGFHNEQFF. The CDR3 coding sequence is TGCAGTGTATCGGCCGGGTTCCACAATGAGCAGTTCTTC.

This clonotype has just a few counts. This chain joins TRBV4-3 and TRBJ1-3; no clear D gene. Germline CDR1 reads LGHNA; CDR2 reads YSLEER. The CDR3 sequence is 14 residues long. V lost 0 bases and J lost 3, with 6 bases in between. CDR3 sequence: CASSQDSFGNTIYF. In DNA form, the CDR3 reads TGCGCCAGCAGCCAAGATTCCTTTGGAAACACCATATATTTT.

This clonotype was observed at least ten times. This chain links TRBV11-2 with TRBJ2-7; D not certain. CDR1 is SGHAT and CDR2 is FQNNGV in the germline V gene. The CDR3 has 13 residues. With 7 bases removed from V and 1 base from J, the gap between germline ends came to 11 bases. In DNA, the CDR3 is TGTGCCAGCATGCAAACGGGTTCCTACGAGCAGTACGTC. Protein product: CASMQTGSYEQYV.

CDR3 DNA sequence: TGTGCCAGCAGCGCCAAGCCTGATTCACCCCTCCACTTT. Translating gives CASSAKPDSPLHF. V gene TRBV7-6 combines with J gene TRBJ1-6; D remains unclear. CDR3 size: 13 residues. V lost 5 bases to trimming and J lost 8 bases, with 10 bases between them. The germline V gene has CDR1 SGHVS and CDR2 FNYEAQ.

J is TRBJ2-3 and V is TRBV7-9; 9 bases map to TRBD1. The CDR3 covers 17 residues. Trimming cost V 2 bases and J 3 bases; bases outside gene matches: 9. Per the germline V gene, CDR1 is SEHNR and CDR2 is FQNEAQ (reference sequence). The CDR3 sequence: CASSLPAQGARTDTQYF. The CDR3 bases are TGTGCCAGCAGCTTACCCGCACAGGGGGCTCGGACAGATACGCAGTATTTT.

The sample holds one count of this clonotype. The V call is TRBV20-1, the J call TRBJ1-1; D is perhaps TRBD1 (6 bases). V shed 3 bases and J shed 6 bases, with 17 bases lying between them. Germline V gives CDR1 DFQATT, CDR2 SNEGSKA (reference sequence). CDR3 size: 14 residues. This chain's CDR3 is CSARRQGTRAEAFF. The CDR3, as DNA: TGCAGTGCTAGGAGGCAGGGGACGAGGGCTGAAGCTTTCTTT.

This clonotype was counted at least ten times. CDR3 protein: CASSFSGRTIYF. The CDR3 bases are TGTGCCAGCAGTTTCTCAGGGAGGACCATATATTTT. The chain couples TRBV12-3 or TRBV12-4 to TRBJ1-3; perhaps TRBD1 as D (5 bases). CDR3 length equals 12 residues. V was cut by 3 bases and J by 10 bases, with 10 bases left in between.

This clonotype was recorded only once. J is TRBJ1-1 and V is TRBV5-1; D may be TRBD1 (5 bases). Germline assignment: CDR1 SGHRS and CDR2 YFSETQ. Trimming cost V 4 bases and J 4 bases, with 20 bases left between them. The CDR3 runs 16 residues. The CDR3 reads CASSLVGDGRGTEAFF. In nucleotides, the CDR3 is TGCGCCAGCAGCCTTGTAGGGGACGGGAGAGGCACTGAAGCTTTCTTT.

This chain connects TRBV12-3 or TRBV12-4 to TRBJ2-1, with TRBD1 identical over 7 bases. The CDR3 is 16 residues long. Losses at the gene ends were 6 bases for V and 0 bases for J; bases not matched to a gene: 8. The CDR3 nucleotides read TGTGCCAGCAGCCCCCACAGGGGCGGCTCCTACAATGAGCAGTTCTTC. Amino acid sequence: CASSPHRGGSYNEQFF.

The chain carries TRBV9 and TRBJ2-2; TRBD1 might be the D (5 bases). The V gene lost 3 bases and the J gene lost 0 bases, with 9 bases spanning the gap. Germline-derived CDR1 and CDR2 are SGDLS and YYNGEE. The CDR3 extends over 15 amino acids. CDR3 residues: CASSARVANTGELFF. The CDR3, as DNA: TGTGCCAGCAGCGCCAGGGTGGCGAACACCGGGGAGCTGTTTTTT. Full variable domain (rest looked up from reference TRBV9 and TRBJ2-2): DSGVTQTPKHLITATGQRVTLRCSPRSGDLSVYWYQQSLDQGLQFLIQYYNGEERAKGNILERFSAQQFPDLHSELNLSSLELGDSALYFCASSARVANTGELFFGEGSRLTVL.

The chain uses TRBV7-9 and TRBJ2-4; possibly TRBD1 for D (6 bases). Trimming shortened V by 5 bases and J by 0 bases, and 17 bases separated the two germline ends. Germline CDR1 is SEHNR and CDR2 is FQNEAQ (reference sequence). The CDR3 contains 17 residues. CDR3 nucleotide sequence: TGTGCCAGCAGCCCAACCGGACAGATTCTAGCCAAAAACATTCAGTACTTC. Residues: CASSPTGQILAKNIQYF. Full variable domain (remainder filled in from reference TRBV7-9 and TRBJ2-4): DTGVSQNPRHKITKRGQNVTFRCDPISEHNRLYWYRQTLGQGPEFLTYFQNEAQLEKSRLLSDRFSAERPKGSFSTLEIQRTEQGDSAMYLCASSPTGQILAKNIQYFGAGTRLSVL.